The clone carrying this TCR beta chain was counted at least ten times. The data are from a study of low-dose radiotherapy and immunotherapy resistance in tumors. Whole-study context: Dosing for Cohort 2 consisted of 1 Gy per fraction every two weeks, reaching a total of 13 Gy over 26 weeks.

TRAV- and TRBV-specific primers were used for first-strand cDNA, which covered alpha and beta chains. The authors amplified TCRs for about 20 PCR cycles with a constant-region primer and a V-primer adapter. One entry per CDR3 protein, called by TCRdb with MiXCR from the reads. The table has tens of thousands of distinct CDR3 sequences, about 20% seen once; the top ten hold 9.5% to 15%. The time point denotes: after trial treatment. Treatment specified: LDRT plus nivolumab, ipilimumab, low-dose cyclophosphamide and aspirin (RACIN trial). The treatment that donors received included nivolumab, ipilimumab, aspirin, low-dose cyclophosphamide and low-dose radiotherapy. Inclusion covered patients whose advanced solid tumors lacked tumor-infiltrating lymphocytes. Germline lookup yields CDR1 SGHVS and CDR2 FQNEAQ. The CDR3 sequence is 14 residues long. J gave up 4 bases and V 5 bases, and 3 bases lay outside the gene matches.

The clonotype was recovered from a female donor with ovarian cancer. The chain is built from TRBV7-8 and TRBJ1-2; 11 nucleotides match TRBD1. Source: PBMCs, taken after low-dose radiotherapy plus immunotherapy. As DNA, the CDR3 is TGTGCCAGCAGCCCAGGGACAGGGGGCTATGGCTACACCTTC. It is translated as CASSPGTGGYGYTF. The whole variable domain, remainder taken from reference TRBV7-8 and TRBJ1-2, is GAGVSQSPRYKVAKRGQDVALRCDPISGHVSLFWYQQALGQGPEFLTYFQNEAQLDKSGLPSDRFFAERPEGSVSTLKIQRTQQEDSAVYLCASSPGTGGYGYTFGSGTRLTVV.